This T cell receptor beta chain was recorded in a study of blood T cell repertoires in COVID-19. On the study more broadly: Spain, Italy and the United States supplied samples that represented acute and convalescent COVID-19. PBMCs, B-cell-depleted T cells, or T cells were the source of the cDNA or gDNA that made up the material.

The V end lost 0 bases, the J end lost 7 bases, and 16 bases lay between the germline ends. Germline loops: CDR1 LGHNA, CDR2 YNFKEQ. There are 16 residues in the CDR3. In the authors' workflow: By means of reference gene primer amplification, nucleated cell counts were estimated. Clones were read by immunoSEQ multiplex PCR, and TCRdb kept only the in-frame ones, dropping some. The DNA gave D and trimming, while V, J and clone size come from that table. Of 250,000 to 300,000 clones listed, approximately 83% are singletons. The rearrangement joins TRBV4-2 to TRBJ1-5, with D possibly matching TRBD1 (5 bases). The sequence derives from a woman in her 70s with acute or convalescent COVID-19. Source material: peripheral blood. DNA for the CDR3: TGTGCCAGCAGCCAAGAGAGGCGGGAAGGGGAACAGCCCCAGCATTTT. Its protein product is CASSQERREGEQPQHF.